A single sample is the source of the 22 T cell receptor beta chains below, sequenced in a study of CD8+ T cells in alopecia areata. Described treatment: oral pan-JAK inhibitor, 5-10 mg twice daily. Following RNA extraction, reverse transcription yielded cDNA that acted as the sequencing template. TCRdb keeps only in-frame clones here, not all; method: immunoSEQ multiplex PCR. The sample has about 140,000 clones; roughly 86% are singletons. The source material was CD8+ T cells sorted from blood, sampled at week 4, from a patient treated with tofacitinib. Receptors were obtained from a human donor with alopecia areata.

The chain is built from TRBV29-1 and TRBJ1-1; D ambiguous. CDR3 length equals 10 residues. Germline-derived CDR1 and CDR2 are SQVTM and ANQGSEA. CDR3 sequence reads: CTLVETEAFF. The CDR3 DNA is TGCACCCTTGTGGAAACTGAAGCTTTCTTT. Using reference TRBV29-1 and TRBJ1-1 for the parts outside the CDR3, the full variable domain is SAVISQKPSRDICQRGTSLTIQCQVDSQVTMMFWYRQQPGQSLTLIATANQGSEATYESGFVIDKFPISRPNLTFSTLTVSNMSPEDSSIYLCTLVETEAFFGQGTRLTVV.

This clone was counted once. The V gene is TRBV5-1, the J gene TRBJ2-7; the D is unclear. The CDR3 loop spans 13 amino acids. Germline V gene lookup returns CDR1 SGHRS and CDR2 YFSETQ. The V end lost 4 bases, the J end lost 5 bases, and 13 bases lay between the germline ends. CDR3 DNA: TGCGCCAGCAGCCCCTTTGGGCCCCACGAGCAGTACTTC. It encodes CASSPFGPHEQYF.

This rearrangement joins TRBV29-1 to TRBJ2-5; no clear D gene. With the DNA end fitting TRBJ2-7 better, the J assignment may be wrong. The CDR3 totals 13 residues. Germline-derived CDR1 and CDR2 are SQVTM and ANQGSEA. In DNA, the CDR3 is TGCAGCGTTGGGGCAGATGATCTCTACGAGCAGTACTTC. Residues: CSVGADDLYEQYF.

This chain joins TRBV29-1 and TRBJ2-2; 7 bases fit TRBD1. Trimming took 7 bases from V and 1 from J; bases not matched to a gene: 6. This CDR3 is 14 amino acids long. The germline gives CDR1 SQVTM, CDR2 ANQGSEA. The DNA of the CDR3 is TGCAGCGGTATCTGGACAGGGAACACCGGGGAGCTGTTTTTT. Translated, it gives CSGIWTGNTGELFF.

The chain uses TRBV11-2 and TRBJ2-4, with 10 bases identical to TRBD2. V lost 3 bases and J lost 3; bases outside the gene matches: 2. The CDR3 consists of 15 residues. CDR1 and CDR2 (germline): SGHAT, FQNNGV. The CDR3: CASSFTSGDKNIQYF. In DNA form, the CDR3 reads TGTGCCAGCAGCTTTACTAGCGGGGACAAAAACATTCAGTACTTC.

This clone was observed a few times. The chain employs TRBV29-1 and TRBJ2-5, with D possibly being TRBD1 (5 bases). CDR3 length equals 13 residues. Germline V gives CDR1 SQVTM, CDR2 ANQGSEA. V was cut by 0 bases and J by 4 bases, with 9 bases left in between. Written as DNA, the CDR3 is TGCAGCGTTGAAGAGGACATCGCAGAGACCCAGTACTTC. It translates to CSVEEDIAETQYF.

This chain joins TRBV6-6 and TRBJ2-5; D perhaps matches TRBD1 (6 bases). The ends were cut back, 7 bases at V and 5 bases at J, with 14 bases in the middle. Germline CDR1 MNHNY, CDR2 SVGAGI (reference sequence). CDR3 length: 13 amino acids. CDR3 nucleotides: TGTGCCAGCAAAAGGGGACAAGGGGAGACCCAGTACTTC. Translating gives CASKRGQGETQYF.

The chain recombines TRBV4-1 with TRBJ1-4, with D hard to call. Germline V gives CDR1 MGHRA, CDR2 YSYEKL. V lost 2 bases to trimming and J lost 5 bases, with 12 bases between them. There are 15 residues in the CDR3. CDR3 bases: TGCGCCAGCAGCCAATCCCACCCCGTCAATGAAAAACTGTTTTTT. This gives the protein CASSQSHPVNEKLFF.

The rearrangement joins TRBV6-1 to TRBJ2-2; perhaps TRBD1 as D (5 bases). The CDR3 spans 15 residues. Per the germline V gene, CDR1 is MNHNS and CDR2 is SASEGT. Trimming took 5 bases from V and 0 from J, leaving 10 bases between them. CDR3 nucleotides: TGTGCCAGCAGTCCGACAGATCCGAACACCGGGGAGCTGTTTTTT. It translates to CASSPTDPNTGELFF.

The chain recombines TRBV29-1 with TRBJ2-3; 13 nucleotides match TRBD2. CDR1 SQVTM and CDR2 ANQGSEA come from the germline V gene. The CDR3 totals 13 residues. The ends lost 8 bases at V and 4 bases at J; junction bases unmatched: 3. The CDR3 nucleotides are TGCAGCCTAGGACTAGCGGGAGCAGATACGCAGTATTTT. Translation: CSLGLAGADTQYF.

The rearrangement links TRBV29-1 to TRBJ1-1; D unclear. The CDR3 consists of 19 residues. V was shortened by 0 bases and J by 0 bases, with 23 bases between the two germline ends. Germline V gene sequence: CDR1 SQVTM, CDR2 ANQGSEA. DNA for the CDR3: TGCAGCGTTGAAGAGCATTCGGCGGGCCAAGGCTACATGAACACTGAAGCTTTCTTT. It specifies CSVEEHSAGQGYMNTEAFF.

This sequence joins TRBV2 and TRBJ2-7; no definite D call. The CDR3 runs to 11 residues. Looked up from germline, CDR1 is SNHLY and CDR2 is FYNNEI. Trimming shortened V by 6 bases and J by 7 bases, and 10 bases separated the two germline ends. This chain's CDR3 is CASSVPEEQYF. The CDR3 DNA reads TGTGCCAGCAGCGTTCCTGAAGAGCAGTACTTC.

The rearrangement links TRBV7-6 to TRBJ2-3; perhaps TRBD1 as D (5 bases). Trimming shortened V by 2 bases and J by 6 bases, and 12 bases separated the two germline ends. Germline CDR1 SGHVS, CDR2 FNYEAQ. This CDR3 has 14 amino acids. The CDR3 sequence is CASSLQGGADTQYF. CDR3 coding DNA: TGTGCCAGCAGCTTACAGGGTGGCGCGGATACGCAGTATTTT.

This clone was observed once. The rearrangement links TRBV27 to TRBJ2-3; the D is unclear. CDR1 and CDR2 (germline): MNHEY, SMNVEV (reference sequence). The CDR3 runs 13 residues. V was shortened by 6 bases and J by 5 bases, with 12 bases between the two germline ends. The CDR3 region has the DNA TGTGCCAGCAGCTCACGGAAGGGAGATACGCAGTATTTT. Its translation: CASSSRKGDTQYF.

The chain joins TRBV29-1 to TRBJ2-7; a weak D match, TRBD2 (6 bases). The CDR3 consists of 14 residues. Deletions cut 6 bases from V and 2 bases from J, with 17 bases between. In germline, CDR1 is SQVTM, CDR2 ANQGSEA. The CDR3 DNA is TGCAGCGTAAGTAGGGGACTTCCTACCTACGAGCAGTACTTC. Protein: CSVSRGLPTYEQYF.

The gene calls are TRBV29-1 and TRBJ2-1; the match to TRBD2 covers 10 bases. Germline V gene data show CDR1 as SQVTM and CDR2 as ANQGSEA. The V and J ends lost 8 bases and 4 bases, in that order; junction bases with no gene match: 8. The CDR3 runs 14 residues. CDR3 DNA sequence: TGCAGCTTCGGGACTAGCGACCTATACAATGAGCAGTTCTTC. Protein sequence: CSFGTSDLYNEQFF.

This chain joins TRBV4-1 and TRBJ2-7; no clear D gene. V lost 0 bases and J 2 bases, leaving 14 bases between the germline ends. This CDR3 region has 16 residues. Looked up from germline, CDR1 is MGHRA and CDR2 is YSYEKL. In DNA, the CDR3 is TGCGCCAGCAGCCAAGATCGAGTCGCCAGAACCTACGAGCAGTACTTC. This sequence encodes CASSQDRVARTYEQYF.

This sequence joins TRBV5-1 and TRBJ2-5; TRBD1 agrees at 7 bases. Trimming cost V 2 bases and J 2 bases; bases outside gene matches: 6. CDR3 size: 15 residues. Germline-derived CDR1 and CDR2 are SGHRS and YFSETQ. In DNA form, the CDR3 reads TGCGCCAGCAGCTTATACCGGGACAGTCAAGAGACCCAGTACTTC. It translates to CASSLYRDSQETQYF.

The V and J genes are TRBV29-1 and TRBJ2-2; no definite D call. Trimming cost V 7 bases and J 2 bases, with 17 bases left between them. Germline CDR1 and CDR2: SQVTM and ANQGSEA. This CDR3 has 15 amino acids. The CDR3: CSAYVPRSNTGELFF. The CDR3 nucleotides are TGCAGCGCTTATGTCCCAAGATCCAACACCGGGGAGCTGTTTTTT.

In nucleotides, the CDR3 is TGTGCCAGCAGCGGCGAGGGATTCGACGAGCAGTACTTC. Translation: CASSGEGFDEQYF. The J gene is TRBJ2-7, the V gene TRBV21-1; TRBD2 is the table's D call, not checked against the DNA. TRBV21-1 is given as a pseudogene. CDR3 length: 13 amino acids.

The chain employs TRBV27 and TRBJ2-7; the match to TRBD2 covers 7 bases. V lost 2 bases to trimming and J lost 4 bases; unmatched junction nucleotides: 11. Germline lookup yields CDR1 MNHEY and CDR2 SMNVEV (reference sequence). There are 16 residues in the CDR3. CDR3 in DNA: TGTGCCAGCAGTTTACCTTCGGGGGAGGGCCTATACGAGCAGTACTTC. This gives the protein CASSLPSGEGLYEQYF.

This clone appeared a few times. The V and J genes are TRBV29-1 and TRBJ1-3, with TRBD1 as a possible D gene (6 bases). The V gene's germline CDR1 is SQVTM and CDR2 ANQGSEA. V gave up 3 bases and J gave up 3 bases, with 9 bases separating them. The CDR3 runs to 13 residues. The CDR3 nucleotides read TGCAGCGTTGACAGGGGCCTTGGAAACACCATATATTTT. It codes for CSVDRGLGNTIYF. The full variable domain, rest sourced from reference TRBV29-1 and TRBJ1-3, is SAVISQKPSRDICQRGTSLTIQCQVDSQVTMMFWYRQQPGQSLTLIATANQGSEATYESGFVIDKFPISRPNLTFSTLTVSNMSPEDSSIYLCSVDRGLGNTIYFGEGSWLTVV.